A single TCR beta chain is shown here with its context. Measured with immunoSEQ multiplex PCR; TCRdb has only the in-frame clones, and not every one. The sample holds over a million clones, 95% to 99% seen once. The record originates from a study of shared clonotypes between healthy human individuals. Across the whole study: There were three CD4 naive, three CD4 memory, two CD8 naive and one CD8 memory plates per donor.

This TCR came from a young man in good health. Material for sequencing was naive CD4+ T cells sorted from blood. Indicated subset: CD45RA+ positively selected.

The CDR3 region is CSVRPTGGADNTEAFF. CDR3 in DNA: TGCAGCGTCCGGCCAACAGGGGGCGCCGATAACACTGAAGCTTTCTTT. This chain links TRBV29-1 with TRBJ1-1, with 9 nucleotides matching TRBD1. The CDR3 spans 16 residues. Germline loops: CDR1 SQVTM, CDR2 ANQGSEA. Trimming removed 6 bases from V and 2 bases from J; junction bases left unmatched: 13.